This T cell receptor beta chain came from a study of OX40 agonist ivuxolimab in advanced cancers. Trimming stripped 5 bases from V and 4 bases from J, with 15 bases between. The CDR3 has 15 residues. Per germline, CDR1 MNHNY and CDR2 SVGAGI (reference sequence). The table came from immunoSEQ multiplex PCR; TCRdb's copy has only in-frame clones and leaves some out. The repertoire consists of about 36,000 clones, with about 79% occurring once and the leading ten covering approximately 17%. Sequencing was performed on CD4+ or CD8+ T cells sorted from blood, taken in a trial of the OX40 agonist ivuxolimab. V usage is TRBV6-6 and J usage is TRBJ1-3; D is unclear. The sequence came from an adult with an advanced solid tumor such as melanoma, head and neck, liver or kidney cancer. CDR3 residues: CASSISSRAGNTIYF. The CDR3 bases are TGTGCCAGCAGTATCTCTTCCCGAGCCGGAAACACCATATATTTT.